This passage covers 24 T cell receptor beta chains from one sample sequenced in a study of T cells in localized non-small cell lung cancer. Assay used: immunoSEQ multiplex PCR; TCRdb lists only in-frame clones, some missing. Among roughly 1,600 clones listed, roughly a fifth were seen once. The sequencing here drew on normal lung tissue next to the tumor, taken before any cancer treatment. These TCRs come from a woman aged 35-75 years with stage I lung adenocarcinoma.

The J gene is TRBJ2-1, the V gene TRBV29-1; D remains unclear. Trimming pared 7 bases from V and 7 bases from J, leaving 17 bases between. This CDR3 spans 13 amino acids. Per germline, CDR1 SQVTM and CDR2 ANQGSEA. Here the CDR3 reads CSAPVVIGNEQFF. The CDR3 bases are TGCAGCGCCCCTGTGGTCATAGGGAATGAGCAGTTCTTC.

By sample share, this clone is medium-sized. This chain uses TRBV6-8 with TRBJ2-3; the D gene is possibly TRBD2 (6 bases). CDR1 and CDR2 (germline): MNHGY, SAAAGT. Trimming pared 2 bases from V and 1 base from J, leaving 13 bases between. This CDR3 spans 16 amino acids. CDR3: CASSYRRGFRTDTQYF. The CDR3, as DNA: TGTGCCAGCAGTTACCGGAGGGGATTTCGCACAGATACGCAGTATTTT.

This clone was seen a few times. V and J are TRBV15 and TRBJ2-1, with a weak D call TRBD2 (6 bases). This CDR3 is 16 amino acids long. Germline V lookup: CDR1 LNHNV, CDR2 YYDKDF (reference sequence). The V end was cut by 0 bases, the J end by 4 bases, with 13 bases between. CDR3 in DNA: TGTGCCACCAGCAGAGATATAGGCGGGGTTTACAATGAGCAGTTCTTC. Translating gives CATSRDIGGVYNEQFF.

This clone has just a few counts. The V gene is TRBV5-1, the J gene TRBJ2-3, with 10 bases lining up with TRBD2. V shed 3 bases and J 2 bases; nucleotides not matched to a gene: 3. CDR3 length: 15 residues. CDR1 and CDR2 from the germline V gene are SGHRS and YFSETQ. The CDR3 region has the DNA TGCGCCAGCAGCTATCTAGCGGGGGCCACAGATACGCAGTATTTT. It translates to CASSYLAGATDTQYF.

By share, this clone ranks as large (0.1 to 1%). V and J are TRBV9 and TRBJ2-7; TRBD1 agrees at 7 bases. V lost 7 bases and J lost 6; bases outside the gene matches: 13. From germline, CDR1 is SGDLS and CDR2 YYNGEE. This CDR3 is 14 amino acids long. The CDR3 sequence is CASSPTGFEGEQYF. The CDR3 DNA sequence: TGTGCCAGCTCCCCGACAGGGTTTGAGGGCGAGCAGTACTTC.

This clone was seen a handful of times. V is TRBV11-3 and J is TRBJ2-1; 8 positions agree with TRBD2. Germline V gives CDR1 SGHNT, CDR2 YENEEA. This CDR3 is built from 15 residues. V trimming: 1 base; J trimming: 3 bases; junction bases outside the gene matches: 2. This chain's CDR3 is CASSLGGGNYNEQFF. In nucleotides, the CDR3 is TGTGCCAGCAGCTTAGGCGGGGGGAACTACAATGAGCAGTTCTTC.

V and J are TRBV28 and TRBJ1-5; TRBD1 matches 9 bases. The CDR3 extends over 15 amino acids. The V segment lost 6 bases and the J segment 2 bases; nucleotides outside the gene matches: 5. Per the germline V gene, CDR1 is MDHEN and CDR2 is SYDVKM. The CDR3 protein is CASSSDRGGNQPQHF. CDR3 coding DNA: TGTGCCAGCAGCTCGGACAGGGGAGGCAATCAGCCCCAGCATTTT.

This clone is labeled as medium-sized (0.01 to 0.1%). The chain is built from TRBV6-8 and TRBJ1-3; weak D call: TRBD1 (6 bases). The CDR3 runs to 16 residues. Deletions cut 6 bases from V and 2 bases from J, with 17 bases between. CDR1 is MNHGY, CDR2 SAAAGT, per germline. The CDR3 reads CASSPYLDSTGNTIYF. CDR3 nucleotide sequence: TGTGCCAGCAGCCCTTACCTGGACAGCACTGGAAACACCATATATTTT.

The V gene is TRBV28, the J gene TRBJ2-5; 7 bases match TRBD1. CDR1 and CDR2 (germline): MDHEN, SYDVKM. The V segment lost 2 bases and the J segment 2 bases; nucleotides outside the gene matches: 2. The CDR3 spans 14 residues. The chain's CDR3 is CASSLTGQQETQYF. The CDR3 coding sequence is TGTGCCAGCAGTTTAACGGGACAGCAAGAGACCCAGTACTTC.

The J gene is TRBJ2-2, the V gene TRBV9; TRBD1 matches 7 bases. Germline trimming cut 5 bases from V and 4 bases from J; bases unmatched to any gene: 5. The CDR3 spans 14 residues. Germline CDR1 SGDLS, CDR2 YYNGEE. The CDR3: CASSETGSTGELFF. In DNA form, the CDR3 reads TGTGCCAGCAGTGAGACAGGGAGCACCGGGGAGCTGTTTTTT.

This clone is categorized as large. This chain links TRBV18 with TRBJ1-3, with D unresolved. V gave up 8 bases and J gave up 0 bases, with 11 bases separating them. The CDR3 runs 14 residues. CDR1 and CDR2 from the germline V gene are KGHSH and LQKENI. In DNA, the CDR3 is TGTGCCAGCCCCCTCGTCGGCTCTGGAAACACCATATATTTT. It encodes CASPLVGSGNTIYF.

The chain carries TRBV7-8 and TRBJ2-7, with D perhaps matching TRBD1 or TRBD2 (5 bases each). The CDR3 loop spans 13 amino acids. V was cut by 1 base and J by 4 bases, with 8 bases left in between. Germline V lookup: CDR1 SGHVS, CDR2 FQNEAQ. The CDR3 DNA is TGTGCCAGCAGCTTAGGGGACGGTTACGAGCAGTACTTC. It codes for CASSLGDGYEQYF.

The chain is built from TRBV25-1 and TRBJ1-1; perhaps TRBD1 as D (5 bases). V lost 3 bases, J lost 2 bases, and 10 bases lay in between. Germline V gives CDR1 MGHDK, CDR2 SYGVNS. This CDR3 is 14 amino acids long. The CDR3, as DNA: TGTGCCAGCAGTGAGCAGGGAGGTAACACTGAAGCTTTCTTT. Translation gives CASSEQGGNTEAFF.

V usage is TRBV18 and J usage is TRBJ2-3; the D is unclear. The CDR3 contains 15 residues. The germline V gene encodes CDR1 KGHSH and CDR2 LQKENI. The V end lost 3 bases, the J end lost 0 bases, and 10 bases lay between the germline ends. The CDR3 DNA sequence: TGTGCCAGCTCACCTTATGGCGGCAGCACAGATACGCAGTATTTT. Its translation is CASSPYGGSTDTQYF.

In this sample, this clone is medium-sized. The genes are TRBV9 and TRBJ2-7; 8 nucleotides line up with TRBD1. V was pared by 8 bases and J by 5 bases, with 12 bases of the junction left unmatched. Germline V gene data show CDR1 as SGDLS and CDR2 as YYNGEE. The CDR3 is 14 amino acids. CDR3 in DNA: TGTGCCAGTCTGACCCTGACAGGGGCTGACGAGCAGTACTTC. Translated: CASLTLTGADEQYF.

The rearrangement uses TRBV9 and TRBJ2-4; unclear D gene. The CDR3 has 12 amino acids. V was shortened by 8 bases and J by 6 bases, with 12 bases between the two germline ends. CDR1 and CDR2 from the germline V gene are SGDLS and YYNGEE. CDR3 DNA sequence: TGTGCCAGTTCCGACCTGGGAAACATTCAGTACTTC. Translating it yields CASSDLGNIQYF.

The V gene is TRBV9, the J gene TRBJ2-1, with 8 bases matching TRBD2. In germline, CDR1 is SGDLS, CDR2 YYNGEE. The ends lost 5 bases at V and 4 bases at J; junction bases unmatched: 8. The CDR3 has 15 amino acids. In DNA, the CDR3 is TGTGCCAGCAGTAGGGGGACTAGGGAATACAATGAGCAGTTCTTC. Its translation: CASSRGTREYNEQFF.

CDR3 DNA sequence: TGCGCCAGCAGGATGGGACAGGGGGGGGATGAGCAGTTCTTC. Translated, it gives CASRMGQGGDEQFF. V is TRBV10-2 and J is TRBJ2-1; 11 bases match TRBD1. CDR1 and CDR2 from the germline V gene are WSHSY and SAAADI. The CDR3 extends over 14 amino acids. V dropped 6 bases and J dropped 8; count of bases not matched to a gene: 6.

The chain joins TRBV19 to TRBJ2-5, with 7 bases that match TRBD1. The CDR3 is 15 residues long. Trimming at V came to 7 bases and at J to 5 bases, leaving 13 bases not matched to a gene. Germline V gene lookup returns CDR1 LNHDA and CDR2 SQIVND (reference sequence). The CDR3 nucleotides are TGTGCCAGTACCCCGACGACAGGGTTGGGGGAGACCCAGTACTTC. Amino acids: CASTPTTGLGETQYF.

This chain uses TRBV7-8 with TRBJ1-1; D uncertain. Germline V gene data show CDR1 as SGHVS and CDR2 as FQNEAQ. This CDR3 is 13 amino acids long. V gave up 5 bases and J gave up 6 bases, with 13 bases separating them. CDR3: CASSPEAGSEAFF. Here the CDR3 DNA reads TGTGCCAGCAGCCCAGAGGCGGGGTCTGAAGCTTTCTTT.

This clone is large. This chain links TRBV6-8 with TRBJ2-6, with 14 nucleotides matching TRBD2. CDR1 is MNHGY, CDR2 SAAAGT, per germline. Trimming at V came to 2 bases and at J to 2 bases, leaving 2 bases not matched to a gene. This CDR3 comprises 18 residues. The CDR3 loop is CASSYLGLAGAGANVLTF. The DNA for the CDR3 is TGTGCCAGCAGTTACCTGGGACTAGCGGGAGCTGGGGCCAACGTCCTGACTTTC.

The chain carries TRBV5-1 and TRBJ2-1, with 8 positions matching TRBD2. Unmatched junction bases numbered 2, after V lost 0 bases and J lost 6 bases. This CDR3 contains 14 residues. CDR1 and CDR2 (germline): SGHRS, YFSETQ. The CDR3 bases are TGCGCCAGCAGCTTGGGAGGGACTAGCAATGAGCAGTTCTTC. Translated: CASSLGGTSNEQFF.

V usage is TRBV11-3 and J usage is TRBJ1-1; D not resolved. The CDR3 has 14 residues. The V and J ends lost 5 bases and 8 bases respectively, with 18 bases between them. Per germline, CDR1 SGHNT and CDR2 YENEEA. CDR3 region: CASSPRRGESEAFF. As DNA, the CDR3 is TGTGCCAGCAGCCCCCGTCGGGGAGAATCCGAAGCTTTCTTT. The full variable domain, rest sourced from reference TRBV11-3 and TRBJ1-1, is EAGVVQSPRYKIIEKKQPVAFWCNPISGHNTLYWYLQNLGQGPELLIRYENEEAVDDSQLPKDRFSAERLKGVDSTLKIQPAELGDSAVYLCASSPRRGESEAFFGQGTRLTVV.

The chain carries TRBV28 and TRBJ1-4; TRBD1 is a possible D gene (5 bases). This CDR3 contains 13 residues. Trimming stripped 10 bases from V and 11 bases from J, with 20 bases between. CDR1 is MDHEN, CDR2 SYDVKM, per germline. CDR3 in amino acids: CAITSQVKGKLFF. DNA of the CDR3: TGTGCCATCACATCACAGGTTAAAGGGAAACTGTTTTTT.